This T cell receptor beta chain emerged from a study of regulatory T cells in long-lasting Graves disease. Trimming removed 3 bases from V and 2 bases from J; junction bases left unmatched: 6. The length of the CDR3 is 16 residues. CDR1 SGHAT and CDR2 FQNNGV come from the germline V gene. This clonotype was detected ten times or more. The sample's time point: persistent/refractory GD, antithyroid drugs over 5 years with positive TRAb. PBMC-derived RNA was used for the TCR library. The authors built TCR beta libraries using iRepertoire HTBI primers and Arm-PCR of CDR3 regions. TCRdb itself ran the multiplex PCR reads through MiXCR, one entry per CDR3 protein. Here the sample spans 420,000 or so distinct CDR3 sequences, less than 25% being singletons.

The J gene is TRBJ2-4, the V gene TRBV11-2; TRBD2 agrees at 8 bases. Sample: peripheral blood mononuclear cells (PBMCs), taken when the disease was refractory, from a patient treated with antithyroid drugs. The source of this sequence is a female donor with Graves disease. Here the CDR3 DNA reads TGTGCCAGCAGCTTTGATGGCGGGAGGTCCAAAAACATTCAGTACTTC. Encoded protein: CASSFDGGRSKNIQYF.